The subject of this entry is one T cell receptor beta chain. Its target is unknown. These data come from a study of graft-versus-host responses after intestinal transplantation. Study background: Recipients received multivisceral, liver-intestinal, or isolated intestinal transplants. Tacrolimus plus steroids were given to all recipients for approximately 3 years, preceded by anti-thymocyte globulin induction.

Broader study findings: Patients with graft-donor T cell macrochimerism had high graft-versus-host to host-versus-graft clonal ratios in allografts. GvH clones occurred in recipient marrow; some first appeared in ileum or blood.

The CDR3 has 15 amino acids. The data were produced by immunoSEQ multiplex PCR, yet TCRdb's version contains in-frame clones alone and is incomplete. The sample lists 85,000 to 100,000 clones, approximately 94% occurring once. The sample was unstimulated CD8+ T cells sorted from spleen or lymph node cells, taken before intestinal transplant. The clonotype comes from a human donor who received an intestinal transplant. The chain is built from TRBV21-1 and TRBJ2-1; the table gives TRBD2 as D, unverified against the DNA. TRBV21-1 is shown as a pseudogene. The CDR3 sequence is CATTDGGGIYNEQFF. The CDR3 DNA reads TGTGCCACCACCGACGGCGGGGGGATCTACAATGAGCAGTTCTTC.